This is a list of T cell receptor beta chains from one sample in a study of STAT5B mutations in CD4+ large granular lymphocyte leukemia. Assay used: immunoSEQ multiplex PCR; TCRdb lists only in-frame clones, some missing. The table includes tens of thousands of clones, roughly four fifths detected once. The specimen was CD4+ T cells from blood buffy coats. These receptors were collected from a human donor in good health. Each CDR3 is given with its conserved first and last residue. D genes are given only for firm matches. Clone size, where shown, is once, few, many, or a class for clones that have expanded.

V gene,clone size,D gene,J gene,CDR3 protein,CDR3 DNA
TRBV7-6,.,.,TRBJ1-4,CASSLQGRKLFF,TGTGCCAGCAGCTTGCAGGGAAGAAAACTGTTTTTT
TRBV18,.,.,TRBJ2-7,CASSPGSVVSYEQYF,TGTGCCAGCTCACCAGGGTCAGTCGTCTCCTACGAGCAGTACTTC
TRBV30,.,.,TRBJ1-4,CAWSVAEKLFF,TGTGCCTGGAGTGTAGCGGAAAAACTGTTTTTT
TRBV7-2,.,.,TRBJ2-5,CASSLLGGREETQYF,TGTGCCAGCAGCTTACTCGGCGGCAGAGAAGAGACCCAGTACTTC
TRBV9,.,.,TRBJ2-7,CASSVGLGIGRVRPYEQYF,TGTGCCAGCAGCGTCGGTTTGGGAATAGGGCGGGTTCGGCCCTACGAGCAGTACTTC
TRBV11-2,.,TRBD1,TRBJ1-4,CASSLEQGAQEKLFF,TGTGCCAGCAGCTTAGAACAGGGGGCGCAAGAAAAACTGTTTTTT
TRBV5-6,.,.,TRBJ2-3,CASSPPDEYTQYF,TGTGCCAGCAGCCCACCTGACGAATATACGCAGTATTTT
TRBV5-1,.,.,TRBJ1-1,CASSLEAGRTEAFF,TGCGCCAGCAGCTTGGAGGCAGGGCGGACTGAAGCTTTCTTT
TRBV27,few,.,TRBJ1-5,CASSTEPNQPQHF,TGTGCCAGCAGTACCGAGCCCAATCAGCCCCAGCATTTT
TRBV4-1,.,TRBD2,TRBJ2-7,CASSQVRGGRTEQYF,TGCGCCAGCAGCCAAGTACGGGGGGGCCGGACCGAGCAGTACTTC
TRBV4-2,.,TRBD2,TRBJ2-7,CASSQSTGLVGSEQYF,TGTGCCAGCAGCCAATCCACGGGACTAGTGGGTAGCGAGCAGTACTTC
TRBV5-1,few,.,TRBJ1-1,CASSLQHSEAFF,TGCGCCAGCAGCTTGCAGCACTCAGAAGCTTTCTTT
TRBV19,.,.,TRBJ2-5,CASSISNIGETQYF,TGTGCCAGTAGTATCTCCAACATTGGGGAGACCCAGTACTTC
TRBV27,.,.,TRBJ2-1,CASSPMPRLGHNEQFF,TGTGCCAGCAGCCCCATGCCAAGACTAGGCCACAATGAGCAGTTCTTC
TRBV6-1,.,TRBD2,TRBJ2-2,CASRALAGGTGELFF,TGTGCCAGCAGGGCGCTAGCGGGGGGGACGGGGGAGCTGTTTTTT
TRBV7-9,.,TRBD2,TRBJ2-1,CASSTQRAGGLVDNEQFF,TGTGCCAGCAGCACCCAGCGAGCGGGGGGGCTCGTAGACAATGAGCAGTTCTTC
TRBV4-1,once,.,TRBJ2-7,CASSKQGEEVREQYF,TGCGCCAGCAGCAAACAGGGAGAGGAAGTGCGCGAGCAGTACTTC
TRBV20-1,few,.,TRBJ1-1,CSARTAVEAFF,TGCAGTGCTAGGACAGCCGTTGAAGCTTTCTTT
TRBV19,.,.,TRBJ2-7,CASSDSGTDIYEQYF,TGTGCCAGTAGTGATTCCGGGACTGATATATACGAGCAGTACTTC
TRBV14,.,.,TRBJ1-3,CASSQVSLRNTIYF,TGTGCCAGCAGCCAAGTCTCGCTTAGGAACACCATATATTTT
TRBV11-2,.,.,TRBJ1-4,CASSLAWSTNEKLFF,TGTGCCAGCAGCTTAGCTTGGTCAACTAATGAAAAACTGTTTTTT
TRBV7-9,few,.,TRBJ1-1,CASSPQGLNTEAFF,TGTGCCAGCAGCCCTCAGGGTTTGAACACTGAAGCTTTCTTT
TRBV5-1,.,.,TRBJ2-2,CASSPGSSTNTGELFF,TGCGCCAGCAGCCCTGGGTCCTCCACGAACACCGGGGAGCTGTTTTTT
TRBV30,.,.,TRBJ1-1,CAWSPSNTEAFF,TGTGCCTGGAGTCCCAGCAACACTGAAGCTTTCTTT
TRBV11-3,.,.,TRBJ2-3,CASSLNRADTQYF,TGTGCCAGCAGCCTCAACAGGGCGGATACGCAGTATTTT
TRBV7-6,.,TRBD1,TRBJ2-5,CASRRGQVETQYF,TGTGCCAGCAGGAGGGGGCAAGTAGAGACCCAGTACTTC
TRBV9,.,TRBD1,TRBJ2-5,CASSVGDRETQYF,TGTGCCAGCAGCGTAGGGGACAGGGAGACCCAGTACTTC
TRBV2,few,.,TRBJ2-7,CASSVVGYEQYF,TGTGCCAGCAGTGTGGTAGGCTACGAGCAGTACTTC
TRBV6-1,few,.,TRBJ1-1,CASSEREENTEAFF,TGTGCCAGCAGTGAACGGGAGGAGAACACTGAAGCTTTCTTT
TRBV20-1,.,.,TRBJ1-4,CSARKVEKLFF,TGCAGTGCTAGAAAGGTGGAAAAACTGTTTTTT
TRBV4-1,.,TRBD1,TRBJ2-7,CASSHPGQGIYEQYF,TGCGCCAGCAGCCATCCGGGACAGGGGATCTACGAGCAGTACTTC
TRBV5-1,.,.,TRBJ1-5,CASSLGDGAHIGPQHF,TGCGCCAGCAGCTTAGGGGACGGCGCCCATATAGGGCCCCAGCATTTT
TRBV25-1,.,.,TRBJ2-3,CASSDRGQTDTQYF,TGTGCCAGCAGTGACCGCGGTCAGACAGATACGCAGTATTTT
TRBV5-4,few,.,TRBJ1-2,CASSSKGGSNGYTF,TGTGCCAGCAGCTCAAAGGGGGGAAGCAATGGCTACACCTTC
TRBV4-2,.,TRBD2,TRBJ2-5,CASSQGVAGITSETQYF,TGTGCCAGCAGCCAAGGGGTAGCGGGGATAACCTCAGAGACCCAGTACTTC
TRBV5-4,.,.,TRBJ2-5,CASSLGGAIQETQYF,TGTGCCAGCAGCTTGGGCGGTGCGATACAAGAGACCCAGTACTTC
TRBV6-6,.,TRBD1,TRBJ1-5,CASSYSTGFKQPQHF,TGTGCCAGCAGTTACTCGACAGGGTTTAAACAGCCCCAGCATTTT
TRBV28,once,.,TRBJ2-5,CASSLWKGGQETQYF,TGTGCCAGCAGTTTATGGAAGGGGGGGCAAGAGACCCAGTACTTC
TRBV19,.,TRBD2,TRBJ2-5,CASTGRTSGGLETQYF,TGTGCCAGTACAGGAAGGACTAGCGGGGGGCTGGAGACCCAGTACTTC
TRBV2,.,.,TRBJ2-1,CASSEDQEPLYNEQFF,TGTGCCAGCAGTGAAGATCAGGAACCTCTCTACAATGAGCAGTTCTTC
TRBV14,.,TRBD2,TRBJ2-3,CASSLLASGRQYF,TGTGCCAGCAGCCTTTTGGCTAGCGGGAGACAGTATTTT
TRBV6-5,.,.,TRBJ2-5,CASSYLRLRQETQYF,TGTGCCAGCAGCTACCTCCGACTGAGGCAAGAGACCCAGTACTTC
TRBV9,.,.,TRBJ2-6,CASSFSGHSIRTGANVLTF,TGTGCCAGCAGCTTCTCGGGGCACTCAATAAGGACTGGGGCCAACGTCCTGACTTTC
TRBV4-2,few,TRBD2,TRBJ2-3,CASSQEKLANTQYF,TGTGCCAGCAGCCAAGAAAAACTAGCGAATACGCAGTATTTT
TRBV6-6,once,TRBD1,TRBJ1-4,CASSRQGADEKLFF,TGTGCCAGCAGTCGACAGGGCGCTGATGAAAAACTGTTTTTT
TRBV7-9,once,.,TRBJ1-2,CASSLGVGYGYTF,TGTGCCAGCAGCTTAGGAGTGGGGTATGGCTACACCTTC
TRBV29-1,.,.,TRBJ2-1,CSARLSTGQHEQFF,TGCAGCGCCCGCCTCTCGACAGGCCAGCATGAGCAGTTCTTC
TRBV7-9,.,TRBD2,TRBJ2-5,CASSPGTSGIQETQYF,TGTGCCAGCAGCCCCGGGACTAGTGGGATCCAAGAGACCCAGTACTTC
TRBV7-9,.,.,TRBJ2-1,CASSRPGPSYEQFF,TGTGCCAGCAGCCGTCCGGGGCCGTCCTATGAGCAGTTCTTC
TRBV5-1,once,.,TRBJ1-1,CASSLGTLGLNTEAFF,TGCGCCAGCAGCTTGGGCACATTGGGTTTGAACACTGAAGCTTTCTTT
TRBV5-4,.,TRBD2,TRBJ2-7,CASSLSPGLAGREQYF,TGTGCCAGCAGCCTATCTCCGGGACTAGCGGGGAGGGAGCAGTACTTC
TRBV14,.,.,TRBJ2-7,CASSPLGGLPSYEQYF,TGTGCCAGCAGCCCCCTAGGGGGACTACCTTCCTACGAGCAGTACTTC
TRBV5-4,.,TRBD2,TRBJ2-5,CASSLGTSGQETQYF,TGTGCCAGCAGCCTCGGGACTAGCGGTCAAGAGACCCAGTACTTC
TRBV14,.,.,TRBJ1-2,CASSHRYGYTF,TGTGCCAGCAGCCACCGGTATGGCTACACCTTC
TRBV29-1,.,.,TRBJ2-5,CSVVGTSETQYF,TGCAGCGTTGTGGGAACGTCAGAGACCCAGTACTTC